The present TCR beta chain was sequenced within a study of liver allograft versus peripheral blood T cells. Study context: Recipients' peripheral blood served as the comparator for T cell receptor repertoires in transplanted livers. Study-wide points: Liver allograft and peripheral blood T cell receptor repertoires reportedly differed.

Each CDR3 protein gets one entry after TCRdb re-called the reads with MiXCR. The sample holds roughly 14,000 distinct CDR3 sequences, roughly 22% seen once. The ends were cut back, 0 bases at V and 8 bases at J, with 16 bases in the middle. Germline CDR1 is MNHNY and CDR2 is SVGAGI (reference sequence). The CDR3 is 15 amino acids. This clonotype has just one count. Its specificity is not known. A much larger clone lies a single base off, so this may be a read error. V gene TRBV6-6 combines with J gene TRBJ1-2; TRBD1 might be the D (5 bases). This sequence was found in a human patient who had a liver transplant. The graft donor may account for some of the T cells. The CDR3 sequence is CASSYSSGRGYGYTF. CDR3 coding DNA: TGTGCCAGCAGTTACTCTTCGGGACGGGGCTACGGCTACACCTTC.